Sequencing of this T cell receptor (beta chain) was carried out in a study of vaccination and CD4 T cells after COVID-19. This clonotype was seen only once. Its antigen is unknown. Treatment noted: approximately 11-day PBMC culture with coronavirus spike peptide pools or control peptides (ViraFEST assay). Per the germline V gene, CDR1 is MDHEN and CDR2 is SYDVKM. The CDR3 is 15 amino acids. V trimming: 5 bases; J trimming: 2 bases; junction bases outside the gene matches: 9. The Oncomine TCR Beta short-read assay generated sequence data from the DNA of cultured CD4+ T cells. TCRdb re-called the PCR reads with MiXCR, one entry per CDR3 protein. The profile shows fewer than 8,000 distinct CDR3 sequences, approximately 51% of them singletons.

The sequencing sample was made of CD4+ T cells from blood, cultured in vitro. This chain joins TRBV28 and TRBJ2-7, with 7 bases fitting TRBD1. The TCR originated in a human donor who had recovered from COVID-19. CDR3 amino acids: CASSPADRVTYEQYF. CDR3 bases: TGTGCCAGCAGTCCGGCCGACAGGGTGACCTACGAGCAGTACTTC. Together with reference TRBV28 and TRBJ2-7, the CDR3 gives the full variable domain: DVKVTQSSRYLVKRTGEKVFLECVQDMDHENMFWYRQDPGLGLRLIYFSYDVKMKEKGDIPEGYSVSREKKERFSLILESASTNQTSMYLCASSPADRVTYEQYFGPGTRLTVT.